The 20 T cell receptor beta chains below come from one sample, sequenced in a study of shared clonotypes between healthy human individuals. Some clones are missing from TCRdb's copy, which holds only in-frame ones; the method was immunoSEQ multiplex PCR. This table holds over a million clones, roughly 96% found once. Sequences were obtained from naive CD4+ T cells sorted from blood. This sample's subset: CD45RA+ positively selected. All receptors derive from a man younger than 40 in good health.

This clone was counted a single time. This chain uses TRBV2 with TRBJ2-1; TRBD2 aligns across 10 bases. The V gene's germline CDR1 is SNHLY and CDR2 FYNNEI. After removal of 2 bases from V and 4 bases from J, the junction contained 11 bases not matched to a gene. This CDR3 is 18 amino acids long. The CDR3 region has the DNA TGTGCCAGCAGTGAATTGACTAGCGGGCTTCGAGCTTACAATGAGCAGTTCTTC. This codes for CASSELTSGLRAYNEQFF.

The chain is built from TRBV5-1 and TRBJ1-5, with D possibly TRBD1 on 6 matching bases. The CDR3 extends over 14 amino acids. Germline lookup yields CDR1 SGHRS and CDR2 YFSETQ. V shed 3 bases and J shed 5 bases, with 12 bases lying between them. CDR3 DNA: TGCGCCAGCAGCTCGGGGGACATCGATCAGCCCCAGCATTTT. Amino acids: CASSSGDIDQPQHF.

The rearrangement uses TRBV27 and TRBJ1-1; 11 bases fit TRBD1. After removal of 2 bases from V and 4 bases from J, the junction contained 6 bases not matched to a gene. The germline V gene has CDR1 MNHEY and CDR2 SMNVEV (reference sequence). There are 16 residues in the CDR3. The CDR3 region is CASSLAGTGGATEAFF. The CDR3, as DNA: TGTGCCAGCAGTTTAGCAGGGACAGGGGGGGCCACTGAAGCTTTCTTT.

This clone is a singleton in its sample. This rearrangement joins TRBV28 to TRBJ2-1; no definite D call. V was clipped by 3 bases and J by 6 bases, with 12 bases between them. This CDR3 is 14 amino acids long. CDR1 MDHEN and CDR2 SYDVKM come from the germline V gene. In DNA, the CDR3 is TGTGCCAGCAGTTTCTTAAGGTCTCGCAATGAGCAGTTCTTC. It encodes CASSFLRSRNEQFF.

This chain connects TRBV7-9 to TRBJ2-1; 12 nucleotides align to TRBD2. Looked up from germline, CDR1 is SEHNR and CDR2 is FQNEAQ (reference sequence). The CDR3 is 16 amino acids. With 3 bases clipped from V and 9 bases from J, the junction kept 9 bases outside the gene matches. DNA of the CDR3: TGTGCCAGCAGCTTCGCTAGCGGGAGGGCCGCCGGTGAGCAGTTCTTC. Translated: CASSFASGRAAGEQFF.

The chain employs TRBV19 and TRBJ1-2, with D unclear. The germline V gene has CDR1 LNHDA and CDR2 SQIVND (reference sequence). V was pared by 0 bases and J by 8 bases, with 10 bases between. This CDR3 region has 13 residues. CDR3 loop: CASSIETRRGYTF. Here the CDR3 DNA reads TGTGCCAGTAGTATAGAGACGAGGCGAGGCTACACCTTC.

This chain links TRBV18 with TRBJ2-7, with 8 bases matching TRBD1. The CDR3 runs to 12 residues. CDR1 KGHSH and CDR2 LQKENI come from the germline V gene. The V and J ends lost 5 bases and 6 bases, in that order; junction bases with no gene match: 3. Here the CDR3 DNA reads TGTGCCAGCTCAGTCGGACAGGGCGAGCAGTACTTC. This translates into CASSVGQGEQYF.

The V call is TRBV6-1, the J call TRBJ2-2, with D uncertain. Germline-derived CDR1 and CDR2 are MNHNS and SASEGT. Trimming took off 7 bases at V and 9 bases at J, with 18 bases between the two ends. The CDR3 runs 14 residues. The CDR3 sequence is CASILQLRGWELFF. CDR3 in DNA: TGTGCCAGCATTCTTCAATTAAGAGGTTGGGAGCTGTTTTTT.

The chain couples TRBV5-5 to TRBJ2-3; 13 nucleotides line up with TRBD2. V dropped 2 bases and J dropped 2; count of bases not matched to a gene: 2. The CDR3 is 16 residues long. Per germline, CDR1 SGHKS and CDR2 YYEKEE (reference sequence). CDR3 DNA sequence: TGTGCCAGCAGCTTCGGGACTAGCGGGAACACAGATACGCAGTATTTT. Protein product: CASSFGTSGNTDTQYF.

The chain recombines TRBV6-1 with TRBJ1-1; D unclear. Trimming pared 6 bases from V and 4 bases from J, leaving 12 bases between. CDR1 is MNHNS, CDR2 SASEGT, per germline. The CDR3 totals 13 residues. This CDR3 is CASSRERSTEAFF. DNA for the CDR3: TGTGCCAGCAGCCGAGAGAGGTCCACTGAAGCTTTCTTT.

The V gene is TRBV19, the J gene TRBJ2-1, with D possibly matching TRBD2 (5 bases). V lost 4 bases and J lost 4, with 20 bases in between. The CDR3 totals 17 residues. Germline loops: CDR1 LNHDA, CDR2 SQIVND (reference sequence). The CDR3 DNA reads TGTGCCAGTAGTAAAGAAAGACCACGGGGAGTGTACAATGAGCAGTTCTTC. It codes for CASSKERPRGVYNEQFF.

The gene calls are TRBV27 and TRBJ2-7; a weak D match, TRBD2 (5 bases). Trimming removed 4 bases at V and 2 bases at J, with 15 bases between. The CDR3 sequence is 15 residues long. Germline CDR1 is MNHEY and CDR2 is SMNVEV (reference sequence). The CDR3 sequence is CASSSPLAPTYEQYF. The CDR3 DNA follows: TGTGCCAGCAGTTCACCCCTAGCACCGACCTACGAGCAGTACTTC.

This chain's CDR3 is CASSLRGQGLNQPQHF. CDR3 coding DNA: TGTGCCAGCAGCTTAAGGGGACAGGGTTTAAATCAGCCCCAGCATTTT. J is TRBJ1-5 and V is TRBV7-2; 9 bases are a match to TRBD1. CDR1 SGHTA and CDR2 FQGNSA come from the germline V gene. The CDR3 is 16 residues long. Trimming cost V 2 bases and J 4 bases; bases outside gene matches: 6.

This sequence joins TRBV10-3 and TRBJ2-2; 10 positions match TRBD1. The V and J ends lost 6 bases and 0 bases, in that order; junction bases with no gene match: 1. CDR3 size: 15 residues. Germline assignment: CDR1 ENHRY and CDR2 SYGVKD. Written as DNA, the CDR3 is TGTGCCATCAGAGGACAGGGGGCGAACACCGGGGAGCTGTTTTTT. As protein: CAIRGQGANTGELFF.

In this sample, this clone turned up once. The V gene is TRBV5-1, the J gene TRBJ2-1; a possible D gene is TRBD1 (6 bases). V shed 0 bases and J shed 4 bases, with 8 bases lying between them. The germline CDR1 and CDR2 sequences are SGHRS and YFSETQ. There are 14 residues in the CDR3. The CDR3 nucleotides are TGCGCCAGCAGCTTGGACAGGGAGTACAATGAGCAGTTCTTC. Protein: CASSLDREYNEQFF.

V is TRBV7-2 and J is TRBJ2-5; 9 bases are shared with TRBD1. The junction had 8 bases not matched to a gene; V was cut back by 6 bases and J by 0 bases. The CDR3 has 16 amino acids. Germline CDR1 SGHTA, CDR2 FQGNSA. CDR3 sequence (DNA): TGTGCCAGCAGACTTGGGGGGACAGGGTACCAAGAGACCCAGTACTTC. Translated, it gives CASRLGGTGYQETQYF.

The chain couples TRBV7-2 to TRBJ2-7; 7 bases are shared with TRBD1. V trimming: 6 bases; J trimming: 0 bases; junction bases outside the gene matches: 2. The CDR3 has 13 amino acids. From germline, CDR1 is SGHTA and CDR2 FQGNSA. The CDR3 loop reads CASRGTDSYEQYF. Written as DNA, the CDR3 is TGTGCCAGCAGAGGGACAGACTCCTACGAGCAGTACTTC.

The chain uses TRBV7-2 and TRBJ2-3; D is unclear. This CDR3 is 11 amino acids long. V was clipped by 3 bases and J by 7 bases, with 5 bases between them. CDR1 and CDR2 (germline): SGHTA, FQGNSA. CDR3 sequence reads: CASSLAYTQYF. The DNA for the CDR3 is TGTGCCAGCAGCTTGGCATATACGCAGTATTTT.

The chain joins TRBV5-1 to TRBJ2-5; D possibly matches TRBD1 or TRBD2 (6 bases each). CDR3 length: 13 amino acids. The V end was cut by 4 bases, the J end by 4 bases, with 11 bases between. Germline CDR1 is SGHRS and CDR2 is YFSETQ. The CDR3 spells CASSIGGPETQYF. The CDR3 DNA is TGCGCCAGCAGCATTGGGGGGCCAGAGACCCAGTACTTC.

The chain recombines TRBV4-3 with TRBJ2-1; 9 bases are a match to TRBD2. This CDR3 is built from 15 residues. Trimming cost V 4 bases and J 2 bases; bases outside gene matches: 3. Germline loops: CDR1 LGHNA, CDR2 YSLEER. The CDR3 sequence is CASSPSGNPYNEQFF. CDR3 nucleotide sequence: TGCGCCAGCAGCCCTAGCGGGAATCCCTACAATGAGCAGTTCTTC.